This T cell receptor (beta chain) was sequenced during a study of T cell changes during pregnancy in multiple sclerosis. This CDR3 comprises 13 residues. Germline V gene sequence: CDR1 MNHEY, CDR2 SMNVEV (reference sequence). Between the trimmed V and J ends, which lost 0 bases and 3 bases, there was a span of 6 bases. Profiling relied on immunoSEQ multiplex PCR, and the TCRdb table lists in-frame clones only, not all of them. Among about 59,000 clones listed, around 94% were seen once. This TCR was recovered from a female donor with multiple sclerosis, enrolled in a pregnancy study. V gene TRBV27 combines with J gene TRBJ2-7, with D hard to call. The sample consisted of CD8+ T cells from peripheral blood mononuclear cells, taken after pregnancy. CDR3 nucleotides: TGTGCCAGCAGTTTATCCTGGCTCTACGAGCAGTACTTC. Translation gives CASSLSWLYEQYF.